These 7 T cell receptor beta chains came from one sample sequenced in a study of control samples from healthy donors and cancer patients. Clones were read by immunoSEQ multiplex PCR, and TCRdb kept only the in-frame ones, dropping some. The table lists some 120,000 clones, about 88% of them singletons, with 3.2% in the top ten. Sequences were obtained from blood. These TCRs come from a man aged 45-65 years in good health.

The CDR3 is CASSLYGGRGTEAFF. The CDR3 region has the DNA TGTGCCAGCAGCTTGTACGGGGGAAGGGGGACTGAAGCTTTCTTT. The V call is TRBV5-6, the J call TRBJ1-1, with D perhaps matching TRBD1 (6 bases). Germline CDR1 and CDR2: SGHDT and YYEEEE. This CDR3 region has 15 residues. Trimming shortened V by 1 base and J by 5 bases, and 15 bases separated the two germline ends.

The V and J genes are TRBV11-2 and TRBJ1-1; no clear D gene. CDR1 SGHAT and CDR2 FQNNGV come from the germline V gene. The length of the CDR3 is 15 residues. The ends were cut back, 2 bases at V and 5 bases at J, with 15 bases in the middle. The DNA of the CDR3 is TGTGCCAGCAGCTTAAGTATCGGGATTCGAACTGAAGCTTTCTTT. Its protein product is CASSLSIGIRTEAFF.

The chain is built from TRBV2 and TRBJ2-2; 10 bases map to TRBD2. Germline trimming cut 9 bases from V and 7 bases from J; bases unmatched to any gene: 8. The CDR3 is 14 amino acids. Germline lookup yields CDR1 SNHLY and CDR2 FYNNEI. The CDR3: CASNLSGGSGELFF. The CDR3 DNA is TGTGCCAGTAATCTTAGCGGGGGGAGCGGGGAGCTGTTTTTT.

V is TRBV5-1 and J is TRBJ2-2, with D unclear. V shed 1 base and J shed 1 base, with 11 bases lying between them. The CDR3 has 16 amino acids. Germline V gives CDR1 SGHRS, CDR2 YFSETQ. The CDR3 DNA is TGCGCCAGCAGCTTGAGGCCTGCCATGAACACCGGGGAGCTGTTTTTT. This sequence encodes CASSLRPAMNTGELFF.

The J gene is TRBJ2-7, the V gene TRBV10-2; the match to TRBD1 covers 7 bases. From germline, CDR1 is WSHSY and CDR2 SAAADI. CDR3 size: 13 residues. V shed 4 bases and J 2 bases; nucleotides not matched to a gene: 2. This chain's CDR3 is CASSVGQAYEQYF. The CDR3 bases are TGCGCCAGCAGTGTAGGACAGGCCTACGAGCAGTACTTC.

The rearrangement uses TRBV7-9 and TRBJ2-3; D remains ambiguous. This CDR3 comprises 12 residues. CDR1 SEHNR and CDR2 FQNEAQ come from the germline V gene (reference sequence). V was clipped by 3 bases and J by 5 bases, with 6 bases between them. CDR3 coding DNA: TGTGCCAGCAGCTTCTCCGAAGATACGCAGTATTTT. Protein sequence: CASSFSEDTQYF.

This chain joins TRBV11-3 and TRBJ2-7; D remains ambiguous. V lost 5 bases and J lost 3, with 11 bases in between. Germline loops: CDR1 SGHNT, CDR2 YENEEA. This CDR3 has 13 amino acids. In DNA form, the CDR3 reads TGTGCCAGCAGCCCCAGCGAGAACTACGAGCAGTACTTC. This codes for CASSPSENYEQYF.